These T cell receptor beta chains were read from a single sample in a study of shared clonotypes between healthy human individuals. The data were produced by immunoSEQ multiplex PCR, yet TCRdb's version contains in-frame clones alone and is incomplete. This sample has around 2,000,000 clones, with around 96% found just once. The sample was naive CD8+ T cells sorted from blood. The receptors were gathered from a man between 18 and 35 years old in good health. CDR3s include the opening cysteine and the closing phenylalanine or tryptophan. A D gene is named only where the DNA matches it firmly. Only some rows state a clone size, as once, few, many or a class for expanded clones.

15 - TRBJ2-1 TRBV13 - TGTGCCAGCAGTGCCCAGGGTAAATCCTACAATGAGCAGTTCTTC CASSAQGKSYNEQFF
16 - TRBJ1-6 TRBV28 TRBD1 TGTGCCAGCAGTTCTAGGCAAGGGACAGGGATTTCACCCCTCCACTTT CASSSRQGTGISPLHF
16 - TRBJ1-1 TRBV5-1 - TGCGCCAGCAGCTTGGAACTTAAGCTCATGAACACTGAAGCTTTCTTT CASSLELKLMNTEAFF
12 few TRBJ1-6 TRBV6-1 - TGTGCCAGCTTCGCCCAGGGATCACCCCTCCACTTT CASFAQGSPLHF
14 - TRBJ2-5 TRBV7-2 - TGTGCCAGCAGCCCCGGCAGGAACCAAGAGACCCAGTACTTC CASSPGRNQETQYF
16 - TRBJ2-1 TRBV9 TRBD2 TGTGCCAGCAGCCCCTTAAGCGGGAGCTCCTACAATGAGCAGTTCTTC CASSPLSGSSYNEQFF
12 - TRBJ1-2 TRBV9 - TGTGCCAGCAGCGTCTCCGGAGGAGGCTACACCTTC CASSVSGGGYTF
15 - TRBJ2-2 TRBV7-3 TRBD2 TGTGCCAGCAGCTTTCTAGCGGGGGATTCCGGGGAGCTGTTTTTT CASSFLAGDSGELFF
12 once TRBJ2-1 TRBV9 - TGTGCCAGCAGCGTGGACGACAATGAGCAGTTCTTC CASSVDDNEQFF
15 - TRBJ1-2 TRBV13 - TGTGCCAGCAGCTTAGGGTTTGCCGAACACTATGGCTACACCTTC CASSLGFAEHYGYTF
16 - TRBJ1-3 TRBV28 - TGTGCCAGCAGTCCCCCGGGGGGGGCGCCTGGAAACACCATATATTTT CASSPPGGAPGNTIYF
15 - TRBJ1-5 TRBV4-1 TRBD1 TGCGCCAGCAGCCAACTAGGGGGCCAGGGACAGCCCCAGCATTTT CASSQLGGQGQPQHF
10 once TRBJ1-2 TRBV6-6 - TGTGCCAGCGGAGTCTATGGCTACACCTTC CASGVYGYTF
15 - TRBJ2-3 TRBV7-3 - TGTGCCAGCAGCCCCAAGGGCTTTAGCACAGATACGCAGTATTTT CASSPKGFSTDTQYF
12 - TRBJ2-7 TRBV29-1 - TGCAGCGTGAGGGAGGCCCCTTACGAGCAGTACTTC CSVREAPYEQYF
16 - TRBJ2-7 TRBV4-2 - TGTGCCAGCAGCCAAGAGTATTCCGGGACGGCATACGAGCAGTACTTC CASSQEYSGTAYEQYF
14 - TRBJ2-7 TRBV6-5 TRBD1 TGTGCCAGCAGTTACGGACAGGGGTGGTACGAGCAGTACTTC CASSYGQGWYEQYF
15 - TRBJ1-4 TRBV2 - TGTGCCAGCAGTGTCACCAGGCGGGTGGATGAAAAACTGTTTTTT CASSVTRRVDEKLFF
14 - TRBJ2-7 TRBV10-2 - TGCGCCAGCAGTGAGTACACAGGAAACTACGAGCAGTACTTC CASSEYTGNYEQYF
16 - TRBJ2-3 TRBV7-3 TRBD2 TGTGCCAGCAGCTTAATAGCGGGGGGGCCCTCAGATACGCAGTATTTT CASSLIAGGPSDTQYF
16 - TRBJ2-2 TRBV6-6 TRBD1 TGTGCCAGCACCCCCTACGGGGCAGGGGGAACCGGGGAGCTGTTTTTT CASTPYGAGGTGELFF
14 - TRBJ1-1 TRBV6-5 - TGTGCCAGCAGTTATCAGGGCTGGAACACTGAAGCTTTCTTT CASSYQGWNTEAFF
15 - TRBJ2-7 TRBV6-5 TRBD1 TGTGCCAGCAGACCTGACAGGGTGAGTTTCTACGAGCAGTACTTC CASRPDRVSFYEQYF
16 - TRBJ1-3 TRBV27 TRBD1 TGTGCCAGCAGTCCCCTAGGGACAGCCTCTGGAAACACCATATATTTT CASSPLGTASGNTIYF
14 - TRBJ1-6 TRBV7-9 - TGTGCCAGCAGCTTAGGGCAGGGTGGTTCACCCCTCCACTTT CASSLGQGGSPLHF
16 - TRBJ1-6 TRBV4-1 TRBD1 TGCGCCAGCAGCCAAACTGGACAGGCACTAATTAGGCCCCTCCACTTT CASSQTGQALIRPLHF
12 - TRBJ2-2 TRBV10-3 - TGTGCCATCACCCCAGGCACCGGGGAGCTGTTTTTT CAITPGTGELFF
13 - TRBJ1-1 TRBV25-1 TRBD1 TGTGCCAGCACTCACAGGGGTTCCACTGAAGCTTTCTTT CASTHRGSTEAFF
17 - TRBJ2-3 TRBV7-9 TRBD2 TGTGCCAGCAGCTCGGTGACTAGCGGGGGGGCCATAGATACGCAGTATTTT CASSSVTSGGAIDTQYF
12 - TRBJ1-2 TRBV27 TRBD1 TGTGCCAGCGCGCCAGGGGGTTATGGCTACACCTTC CASAPGGYGYTF
13 - TRBJ1-1 TRBV9 TRBD1 TGTGCCAGCTCGACAGGGGGCGTCACTGAAGCTTTCTTT CASSTGGVTEAFF
16 - TRBJ2-1 TRBV9 - TGTGCCAGCAGCGTAGGGGGCCAATACTCCTACAATGAGCAGTTCTTC CASSVGGQYSYNEQFF
13 - TRBJ2-1 TRBV5-1 - TGCGCCAGCAGCTTGGCCCCGTTTCGTGAGCAGTTCTTC CASSLAPFREQFF
19 - TRBJ1-3 TRBV7-9 TRBD1 TGTGCCAGCAGCTTAGTTATAGGGGGCGAACATGAAACTGGAAACACCATATATTTT CASSLVIGGEHETGNTIYF
14 - TRBJ1-4 TRBV5-1 - TGCGCCAGCAGCTTGAGGGGGAGCGTTGAAAAACTGTTTTTT CASSLRGSVEKLFF
15 - TRBJ1-5 TRBV19 - TGTGCCAGTAGTCCAGACTCGTGGAGCAATCAGCCCCAGCATTTT CASSPDSWSNQPQHF
14 - TRBJ2-3 TRBV25-1 - TGTGCCAGCAGTGAATATACCAGCACAGATACGCAGTATTTT CASSEYTSTDTQYF
13 - TRBJ1-5 TRBV30 - TGTGCCTGGTCGGGCTTTAGCAATCAGCCCCAGCATTTT CAWSGFSNQPQHF
15 - TRBJ2-5 TRBV21-1 - TGTGCCAGCAGCAAAGCGCTTAGGGGGGGAGAGACCCAGTACTTC CASSKALRGGETQYF
17 few TRBJ2-7 TRBV4-3 - TGCGCCAGCAGCCAAGCACCTAGCCTGGGAGGCTCCTACGAGCAGTACTTC CASSQAPSLGGSYEQYF
15 - TRBJ2-7 TRBV2 - TGTGCCAGCTACCACCCTCAGGGGGGGTCCTACGAGCAGTACTTC CASYHPQGGSYEQYF
16 - TRBJ2-1 TRBV7-9 TRBD1 TGTGCCAGCAGCCATGTCGGGGACAGCAGGTCAAATGAGCAGTTCTTC CASSHVGDSRSNEQFF
12 - TRBJ1-1 TRBV27 TRBD1 TGTGCCAGCAGCGCAGGGACAGGGGAAGCTTTCTTT CASSAGTGEAFF
14 once TRBJ2-5 TRBV5-1 - TGCGCCAGCACCTATAATACCCCTCCGAGGACCCAGTACTTC CASTYNTPPRTQYF
13 - TRBJ1-2 TRBV27 - TGTGCCAGCAGTTTATGGGCAGACTATGGCTACACCTTC CASSLWADYGYTF
15 - TRBJ2-7 TRBV6-5 TRBD1 TGTGCCACCGGTCGGACAGGGGCCAGCTCCTACGAGCAGTACTTC CATGRTGASSYEQYF
14 - TRBJ2-5 TRBV5-6 TRBD2 TGTGCCAGCAGCTTCCTAGCGGGGGAAGAGACCCAGTACTTC CASSFLAGEETQYF
13 - TRBJ1-1 TRBV28 - TGTGCCAGCAGTCCCGGGATAGACACTGAAGCTTTCTTT CASSPGIDTEAFF
15 - TRBJ2-1 TRBV5-1 TRBD2 TGCGCCAGCAGCCCGATATCTAGCGGGAACAATGAGCAGTTCTTC CASSPISSGNNEQFF
15 - TRBJ2-1 TRBV5-1 TRBD2 TGCGCCAGCAGCTGGGGACTAGCGGGATACAATGAGCAGTTCTTC CASSWGLAGYNEQFF
16 - TRBJ1-6 TRBV2 - TGTGCCAGCAGTCCAGGGCCTGGGGAACATAATTCACCCCTCCACTTT CASSPGPGEHNSPLHF
15 - TRBJ1-4 TRBV7-2 - TGTGCCAGCAGCTCGCCAAGGCATGGTAATGAAAAACTGTTTTTT CASSSPRHGNEKLFF
17 - TRBJ2-1 TRBV4-3 TRBD2 TGCGCCAGCAGCCAAGATACGCTAGCGGGAGGGTACAATGAGCAGTTCTTC CASSQDTLAGGYNEQFF
16 - TRBJ2-5 TRBV7-8 TRBD2 TGTGCCAGCAGCTTAGGTCCGGGGGGGGTCCAAGAGACCCAGTACTTC CASSLGPGGVQETQYF